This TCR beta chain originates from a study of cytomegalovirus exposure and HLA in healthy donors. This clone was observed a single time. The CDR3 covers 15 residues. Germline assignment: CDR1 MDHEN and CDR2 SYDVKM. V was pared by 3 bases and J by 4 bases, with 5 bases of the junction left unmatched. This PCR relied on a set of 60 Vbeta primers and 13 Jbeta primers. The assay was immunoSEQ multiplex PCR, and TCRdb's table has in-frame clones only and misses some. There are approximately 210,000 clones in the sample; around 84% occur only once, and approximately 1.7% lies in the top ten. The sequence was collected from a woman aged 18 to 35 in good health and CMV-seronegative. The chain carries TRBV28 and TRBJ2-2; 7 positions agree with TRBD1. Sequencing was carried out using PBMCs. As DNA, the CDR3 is TGTGCCAGCAGTTTGAACAGGGGTAGCACCGGGGAGCTGTTTTTT. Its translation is CASSLNRGSTGELFF.